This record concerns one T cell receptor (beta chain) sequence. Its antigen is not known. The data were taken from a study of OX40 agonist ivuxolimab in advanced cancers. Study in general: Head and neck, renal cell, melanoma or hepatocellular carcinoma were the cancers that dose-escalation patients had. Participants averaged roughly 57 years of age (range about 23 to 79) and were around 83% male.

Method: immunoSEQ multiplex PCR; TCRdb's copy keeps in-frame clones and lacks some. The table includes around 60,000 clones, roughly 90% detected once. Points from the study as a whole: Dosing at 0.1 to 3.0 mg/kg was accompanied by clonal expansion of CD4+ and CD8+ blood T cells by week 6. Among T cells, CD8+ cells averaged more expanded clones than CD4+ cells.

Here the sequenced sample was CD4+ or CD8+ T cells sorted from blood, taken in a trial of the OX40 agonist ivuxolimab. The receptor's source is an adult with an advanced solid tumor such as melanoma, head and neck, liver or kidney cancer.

The CDR3 DNA is TGCGCCAGCAGCCCCAGAGGACAGGGAACTTACGAGCAGTACTTC. It is translated as CASSPRGQGTYEQYF. The chain is built from TRBV5-1 and TRBJ2-7; 8 bases fit TRBD1. The trim removed 4 bases at V and 4 bases at J, leaving 10 bases unmatched. From germline, CDR1 is SGHRS and CDR2 YFSETQ. This CDR3 spans 15 amino acids.